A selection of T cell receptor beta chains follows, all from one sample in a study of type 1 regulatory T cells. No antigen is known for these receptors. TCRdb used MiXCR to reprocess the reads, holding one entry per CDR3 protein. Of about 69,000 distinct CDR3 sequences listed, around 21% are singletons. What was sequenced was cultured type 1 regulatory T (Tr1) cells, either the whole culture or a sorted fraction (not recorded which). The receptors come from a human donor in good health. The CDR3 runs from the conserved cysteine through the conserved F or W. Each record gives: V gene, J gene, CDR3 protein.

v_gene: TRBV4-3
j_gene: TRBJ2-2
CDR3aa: CASSQGPDRDTGELFF

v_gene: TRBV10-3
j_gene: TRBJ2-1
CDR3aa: CAISSGEGIYEQFF

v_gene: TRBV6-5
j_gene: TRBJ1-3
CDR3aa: CASGDRGSGNTIYF

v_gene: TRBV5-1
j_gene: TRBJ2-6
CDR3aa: CASSLSGLAGGSGANVLTF

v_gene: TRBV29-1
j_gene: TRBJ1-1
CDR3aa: CSVCFSDTEAFF

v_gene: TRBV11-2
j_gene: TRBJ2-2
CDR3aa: CASSFGLDRTGELFF

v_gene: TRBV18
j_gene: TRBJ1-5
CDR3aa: CASPPGGQPQHF

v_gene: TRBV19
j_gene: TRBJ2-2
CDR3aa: CASSGLASTGELFF

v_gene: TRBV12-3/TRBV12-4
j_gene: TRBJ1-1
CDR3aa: CASGLSGMNTEAFF

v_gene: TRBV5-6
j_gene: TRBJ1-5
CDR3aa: CASSIRGQPQHF

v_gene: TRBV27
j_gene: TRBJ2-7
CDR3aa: CASSFAAGGEQYF

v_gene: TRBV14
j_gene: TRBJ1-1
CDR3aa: CASSQIGNTEAFF

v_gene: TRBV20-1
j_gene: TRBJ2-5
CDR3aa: CSARVGTGASETQYF

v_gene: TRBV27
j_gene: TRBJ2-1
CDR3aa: CASSTAYGPRGVGNNEQFF

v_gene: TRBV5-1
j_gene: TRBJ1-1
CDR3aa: CASSLVGSPNTEAFF

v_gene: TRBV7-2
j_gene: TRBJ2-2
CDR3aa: CASSEARGLAGELFF

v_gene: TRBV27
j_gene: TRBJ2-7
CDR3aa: CASSSGLAGAEQYF

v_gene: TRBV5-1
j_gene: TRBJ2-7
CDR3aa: CASSLGGPTEQYF

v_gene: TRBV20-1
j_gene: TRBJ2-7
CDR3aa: CSASRGQGWNEQYF

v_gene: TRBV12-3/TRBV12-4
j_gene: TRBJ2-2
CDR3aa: CASSRDPKTGELFF

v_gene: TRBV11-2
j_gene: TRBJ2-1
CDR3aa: CASSPRTRLSHEQFF

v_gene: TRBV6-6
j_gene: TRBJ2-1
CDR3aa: CASTKLRGPDLYNEQFF

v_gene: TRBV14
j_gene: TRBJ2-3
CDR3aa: CASSQGRHKAQYF

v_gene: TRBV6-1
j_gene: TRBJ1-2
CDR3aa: CASSETTGHYGYTF

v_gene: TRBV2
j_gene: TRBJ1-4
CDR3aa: CASSSFTGEKLFF

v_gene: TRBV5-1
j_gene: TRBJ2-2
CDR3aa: CASSGRASGGELFF

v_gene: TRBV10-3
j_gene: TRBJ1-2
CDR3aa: CAISESRDGYTF